This T cell receptor (beta chain) was identified during a study of cytomegalovirus exposure and HLA in healthy donors. A note on this clone: Its antigen remains unidentified.

TCRdb's table, derived via immunoSEQ multiplex PCR, lists solely in-frame clones and lacks some. Of about 140,000 clones detected, roughly 86% appear once; the ten largest clones hold 1.4%. Germline lookup yields CDR1 MNHEY and CDR2 SMNVEV (reference sequence). V lost 4 bases and J 1 base, leaving 12 bases between the germline ends. The CDR3 totals 15 residues. Findings and caveats of the study: Within the 90 to 150 validation repertoires, first-cohort TCR clusters tended to co-occur, according to a later analysis. As was reported, the classifier diagnosed cytomegalovirus status with high specificity and sensitivity. Many donors carried some public TCRs, although rarity characterized most TCR sequences.

Sample: PBMCs. V is TRBV27 and J is TRBJ2-3; tentatively, D is TRBD2 (5 bases). This TCR was recovered from a woman in her twenties or thirties in good health and CMV-seronegative. This CDR3 is CASSSLRAGTDTQYF. CDR3 DNA sequence: TGTGCCAGCAGTTCATTGAGGGCCGGCACAGATACGCAGTATTTT.